This T cell receptor (beta chain) was captured by sequencing in a study of post-analysis software for immune sequencing data (dated by TCRdb to between 2014 and 2016). In terms of the full investigation: Relapsing-remitting, secondary progressive and progressive-relapsing multiple sclerosis were recorded as disease courses, and subtype annotation was lacking for some patients. The multiple sclerosis patient repertoires were compared with ten to eleven previously published healthy control repertoires from donors aged 6 to 25 years. A subset of samples was prepared in parallel using single-end sample barcoding, then pooled and co-amplified after Illumina adapter ligation. General conclusions and limits of the study: The control group was slightly older than the multiple sclerosis patient group. Direct clustering with F measure revealed strong co-clustering of samples prepared in the same batch, which led to a batch-effect correction. Patients showed significantly higher frequencies than controls for five TRBV segments, among them TRBV5-6, TRBV5-1 and TRBV20-1. Normalized Chao1 diversity was significantly lower in multiple sclerosis patients than controls, suggesting substantial peripheral T-cell clonal expansion.

TCR beta repertoires were profiled from peripheral blood of roughly 13 young patients with multiple sclerosis to demonstrate the VDJtools post-analysis software. The multiple sclerosis patients were children and adolescents between about 6 and 16 years of age. For CDR1 and CDR2, the germline V gene lists SGHVS and FQNEAQ. Deletion took 5 bases off V and 6 bases off J, with a span of 15 bases between the germline ends. Inclusive of the bounding cysteine and phenylalanine, the CDR3 is 14 residues long. Left in the record is the CDR3 DNA by itself, 42 bases read in frame from the first base. The protocol used for the library was PCR. TCRdb records Illumina HiSeq 2500 as the sequencer. To reduce PCR and sequencing biases, unique molecular identifiers were built into the TCR beta cDNA libraries. Per 1 to 10 million input T cells, some 500,000 cDNA molecules were obtained, such that each molecule approximated one T cell. The patient libraries were prepared and sequenced with the same protocol used for the earlier healthy control dataset. Samples belonging to the same batch were prepared together, multiplexed and sequenced on a shared HiSeq lane. As for the authors' bioinformatics: Raw barcoded reads were processed with MIGEC, discarding single-read molecular identifier groups before consensus assembly and CDR3 extraction. Clonotype tables were post-analysed with VDJtools, and diversity was normalized by down-sampling all datasets to the smallest sample size. To correct batch-related cross-sample contamination, repertoire overlap clustering matched CDR3 amino acid sequences but not nucleotide sequences. TCRdb reprocessed the public reads (quality trimming at Q25 with fastp, clone calling with MiXCR) and kept in-frame beta chains. Rows are unified per CDR3 protein, each entry keeping the most common DNA and genes. These V and J calls derive from TCRdb rather than the authors' analysis. A total of roughly 650,000 distinct CDR3 sequences appear in this sample, approximately 60% of them only once. About 11% of the sample is taken by the ten largest.

With respect to this clonotype: The antigen it binds to is not known. No qualities accompany the bases; no much larger clone lies one base away.

The sequence derives from a girl aged 2 to 10 with multiple sclerosis. The specimen sequenced was blood. This chain joins TRBV7-8 to TRBJ2-3; the D segment could be TRBD1, given 5 matching bases. Here the CDR3 is given as CASSPSPRADTQYF. In nucleotides, the sequence is TGTGCCAGCAGCCCCTCCCCCAGGGCCGATACGCAGTATTTT. When the CDR3 is completed using the reference TRBV7-8 and TRBJ2-3 genes on either side, the full variable domain is GAGVSQSPRYKVAKRGQDVALRCDPISGHVSLFWYQQALGQGPEFLTYFQNEAQLDKSGLPSDRFFAERPEGSVSTLKIQRTQQEDSAVYLCASSPSPRADTQYFGPGTRLTVL.